This note documents a single TCR beta chain sequence. Antigen: not known. The repertoire was sequenced with immunoSEQ multiplex PCR; TCRdb's copy has only in-frame clones and lacks some. This table has 25,000 to 30,000 clones, about 76% appearing once. This entry is derived from a study of OX40 agonist ivuxolimab in advanced cancers. Study summary: Eligibility rules accepted prior anti-PD-1, anti-PD-L1 or anti-CTLA-4 therapy, and 40% to 50% had some. Three dose-escalation patients had partial responses: one with hepatocellular carcinoma and two with cutaneous melanoma.

Regarding the study as a whole: In general, CD8+ T cells held more expanded clones than CD4+ did, on average. Partial responders receiving 0.1-3.0 mg/kg showed among the lowest clonal expansion.

This receptor was identified in an adult with an advanced solid tumor such as melanoma, head and neck, liver or kidney cancer. The material sequenced was CD4+ or CD8+ T cells sorted from blood, taken in a trial of the OX40 agonist ivuxolimab.

The CDR3 coding sequence is TGTGCCAGCAGTTTATCTAAGGGCAATGAGCAGTTCTTC. Translated: CASSLSKGNEQFF. This chain links TRBV27 with TRBJ2-1; D remains ambiguous. Looked up from germline, CDR1 is MNHEY and CDR2 is SMNVEV (reference sequence). The CDR3 runs 13 residues. V gave up 0 bases and J gave up 6 bases, with 6 bases separating them.